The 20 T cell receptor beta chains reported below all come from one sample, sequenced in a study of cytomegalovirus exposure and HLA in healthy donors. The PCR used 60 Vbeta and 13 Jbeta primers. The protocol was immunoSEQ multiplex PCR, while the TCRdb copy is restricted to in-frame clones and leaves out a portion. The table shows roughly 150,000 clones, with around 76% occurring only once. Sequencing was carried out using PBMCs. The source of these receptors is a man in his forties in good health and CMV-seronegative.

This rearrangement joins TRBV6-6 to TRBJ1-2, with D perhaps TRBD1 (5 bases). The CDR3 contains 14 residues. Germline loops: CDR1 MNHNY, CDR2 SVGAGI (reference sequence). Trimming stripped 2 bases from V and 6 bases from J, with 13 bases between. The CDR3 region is CASSYLAGGDGYTF. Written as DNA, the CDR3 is TGTGCCAGCAGTTACCTCGCGGGGGGTGATGGCTACACCTTC.

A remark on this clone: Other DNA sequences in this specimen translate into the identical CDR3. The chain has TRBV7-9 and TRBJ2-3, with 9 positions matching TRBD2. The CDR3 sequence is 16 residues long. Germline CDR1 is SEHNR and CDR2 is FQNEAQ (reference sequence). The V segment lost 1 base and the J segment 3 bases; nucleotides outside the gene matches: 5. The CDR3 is CASSLGVSGRTDTQYF. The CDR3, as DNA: TGTGCCAGCAGCTTAGGAGTGAGCGGGAGGACAGATACGCAGTATTTT.

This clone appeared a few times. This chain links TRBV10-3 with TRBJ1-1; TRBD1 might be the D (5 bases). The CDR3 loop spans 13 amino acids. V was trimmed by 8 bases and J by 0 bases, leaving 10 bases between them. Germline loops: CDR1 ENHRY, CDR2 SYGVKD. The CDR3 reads CAIAGSLNTEAFF. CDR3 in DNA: TGTGCCATCGCAGGGTCATTGAACACTGAAGCTTTCTTT.

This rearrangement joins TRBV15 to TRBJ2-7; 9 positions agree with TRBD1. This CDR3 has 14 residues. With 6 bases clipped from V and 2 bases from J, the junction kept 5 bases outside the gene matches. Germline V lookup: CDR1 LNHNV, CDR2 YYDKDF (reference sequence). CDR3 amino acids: CATRKTGGTYEQYF. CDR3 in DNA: TGTGCCACCAGGAAGACAGGGGGAACCTACGAGCAGTACTTC.

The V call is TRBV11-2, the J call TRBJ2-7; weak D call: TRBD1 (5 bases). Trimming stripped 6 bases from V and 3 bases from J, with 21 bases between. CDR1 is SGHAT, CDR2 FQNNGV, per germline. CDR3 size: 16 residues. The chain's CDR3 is CASRSLRGSPSYEQYF. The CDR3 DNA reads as TGTGCCAGCAGATCTCTAAGGGGATCGCCGAGCTACGAGCAGTACTTC. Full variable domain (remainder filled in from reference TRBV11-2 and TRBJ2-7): EAGVAQSPRYKIIEKRQSVAFWCNPISGHATLYWYQQILGQGPKLLIQFQNNGVVDDSQLPKDRFSAERLKGVDSTLKIQPAKLEDSAVYLCASRSLRGSPSYEQYFGPGTRLTVT.

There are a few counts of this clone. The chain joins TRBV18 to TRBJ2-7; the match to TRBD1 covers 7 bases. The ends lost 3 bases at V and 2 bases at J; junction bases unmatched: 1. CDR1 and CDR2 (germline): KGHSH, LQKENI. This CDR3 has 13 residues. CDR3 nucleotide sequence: TGTGCCAGCTCACCGGGACAGACCTACGAGCAGTACGTC. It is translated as CASSPGQTYEQYV.

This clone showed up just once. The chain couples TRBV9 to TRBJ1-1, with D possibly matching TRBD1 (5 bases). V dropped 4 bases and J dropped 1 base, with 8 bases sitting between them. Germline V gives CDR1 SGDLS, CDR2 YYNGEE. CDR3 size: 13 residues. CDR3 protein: CASSPQGNTEAFF. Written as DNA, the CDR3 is TGTGCCAGCAGCCCCCAGGGGAACACTGAAGCTTTCTTT.

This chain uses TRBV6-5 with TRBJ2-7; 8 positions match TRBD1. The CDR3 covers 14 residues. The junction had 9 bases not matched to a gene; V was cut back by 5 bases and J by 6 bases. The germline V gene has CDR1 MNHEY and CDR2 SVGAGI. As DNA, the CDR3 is TGTGCCAGCAGTAACGGACAGGGCATTTCCGAGCAGTACTTC. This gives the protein CASSNGQGISEQYF.

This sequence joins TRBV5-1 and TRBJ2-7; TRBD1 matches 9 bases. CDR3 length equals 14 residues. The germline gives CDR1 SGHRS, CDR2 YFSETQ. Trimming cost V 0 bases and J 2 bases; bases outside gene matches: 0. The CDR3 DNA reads TGCGCCAGCAGCTTGGGACAGGGGGCCTACGAGCAGTACTTC. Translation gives CASSLGQGAYEQYF.

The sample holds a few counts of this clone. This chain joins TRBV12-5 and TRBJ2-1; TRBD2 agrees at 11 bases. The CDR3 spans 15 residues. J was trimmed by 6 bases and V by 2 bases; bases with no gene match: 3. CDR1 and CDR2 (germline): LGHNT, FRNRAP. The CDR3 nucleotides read TGTGCTAGTGGTTTGACTAGCGGGAGTCCCAATGAGCAGTTCTTC. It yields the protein CASGLTSGSPNEQFF.

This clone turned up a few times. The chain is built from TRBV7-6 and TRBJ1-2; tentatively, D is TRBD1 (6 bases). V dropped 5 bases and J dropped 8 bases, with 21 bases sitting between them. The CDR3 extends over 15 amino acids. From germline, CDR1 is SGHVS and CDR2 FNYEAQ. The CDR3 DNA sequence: TGTGCCAGCAGCCGGGGGGAAGGGGGGTCGATAGGCTACACCTTC. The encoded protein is CASSRGEGGSIGYTF.

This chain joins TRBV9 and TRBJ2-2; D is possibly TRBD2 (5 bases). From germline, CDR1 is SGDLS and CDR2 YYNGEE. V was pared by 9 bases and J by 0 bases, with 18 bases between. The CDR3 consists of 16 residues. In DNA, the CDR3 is TGTGCCACCGGTCCCTATGCGGGCACGAACACCGGGGAGCTGTTTTTT. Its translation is CATGPYAGTNTGELFF.

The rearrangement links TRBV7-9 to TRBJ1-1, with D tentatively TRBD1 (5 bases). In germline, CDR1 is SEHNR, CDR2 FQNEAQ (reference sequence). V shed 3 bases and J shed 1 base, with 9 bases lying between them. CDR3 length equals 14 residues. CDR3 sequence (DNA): TGTGCCAGCAGCTTGTCAGGGCCGAACACTGAAGCTTTCTTT. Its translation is CASSLSGPNTEAFF.

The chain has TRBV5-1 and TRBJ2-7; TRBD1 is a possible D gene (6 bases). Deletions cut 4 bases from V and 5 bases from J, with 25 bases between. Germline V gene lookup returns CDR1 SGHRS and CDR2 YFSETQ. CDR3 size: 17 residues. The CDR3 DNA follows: TGCGCCAGCAGCCGGAACAGGGCCGGTTGGGGAAACCACGAGCAGTACGTC. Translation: CASSRNRAGWGNHEQYV.

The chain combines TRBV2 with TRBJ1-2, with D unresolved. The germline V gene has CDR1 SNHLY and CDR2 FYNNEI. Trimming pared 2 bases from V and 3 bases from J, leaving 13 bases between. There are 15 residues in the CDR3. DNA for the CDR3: TGTGCCAGCAGTGAAAACGCCCGCGCATACTATGGCTACACCTTC. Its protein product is CASSENARAYYGYTF.

DNA of the CDR3: TGTGCCTGGAAAGCCCCACCGGGACAGGGGCTTCGCGGCTACACCTTC. Its translation is CAWKAPPGQGLRGYTF. V gene TRBV30 combines with J gene TRBJ1-2, with 10 bases lining up with TRBD1. The CDR3 is 16 residues long. V was clipped by 4 bases and J by 8 bases; unmatched bases: 16. Germline V lookup: CDR1 GTSNPN, CDR2 SVGIG (reference sequence).

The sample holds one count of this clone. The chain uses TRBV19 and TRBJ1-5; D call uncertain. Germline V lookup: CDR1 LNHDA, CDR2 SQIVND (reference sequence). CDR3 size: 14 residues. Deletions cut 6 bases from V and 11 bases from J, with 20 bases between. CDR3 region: CASSGVAVFKAQHF. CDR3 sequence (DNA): TGTGCCAGTAGCGGGGTGGCGGTATTCAAAGCCCAGCATTTT.

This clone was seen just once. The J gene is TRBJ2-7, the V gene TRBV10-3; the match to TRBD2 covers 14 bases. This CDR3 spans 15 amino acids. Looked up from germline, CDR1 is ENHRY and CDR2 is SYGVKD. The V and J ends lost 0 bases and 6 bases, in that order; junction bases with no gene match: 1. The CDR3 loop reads CAISESGLAGVEQYF. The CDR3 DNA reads TGTGCCATCAGTGAGTCGGGACTAGCGGGAGTCGAGCAGTACTTC.

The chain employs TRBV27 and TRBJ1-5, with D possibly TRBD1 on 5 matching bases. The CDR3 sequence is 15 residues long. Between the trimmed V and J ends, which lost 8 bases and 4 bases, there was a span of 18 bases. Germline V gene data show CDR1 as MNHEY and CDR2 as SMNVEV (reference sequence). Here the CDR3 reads CASGERQSPNQPQHF. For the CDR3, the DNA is TGTGCCAGCGGGGAACGACAGTCTCCTAATCAGCCCCAGCATTTT.

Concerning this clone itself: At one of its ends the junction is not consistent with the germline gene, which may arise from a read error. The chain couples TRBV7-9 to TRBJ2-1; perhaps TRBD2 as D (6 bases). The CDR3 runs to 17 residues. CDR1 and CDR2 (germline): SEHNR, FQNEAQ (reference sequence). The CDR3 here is CASSPPFRLGPYSEQFF. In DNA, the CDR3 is TGTGCCAGCAGCCCCCCCTTCCGACTAGGGCCCTACAGTGAGCAGTTCTTC.